The 6 T cell receptor beta chains presented below share a single source sample, sequenced in a study of cytomegalovirus exposure and HLA in healthy donors. A multiplex PCR was run with 60 Vbeta primers and 13 Jbeta primers. Only in-frame clones appear in the TCRdb table, and some are missing; sequencing was by immunoSEQ multiplex PCR. This table has some 200,000 clones, approximately 79% appearing once. The source material was PBMCs. All receptors come from a man between 50 and 59 years old in good health and CMV-seronegative.

The chain couples TRBV7-3 to TRBJ2-3; a weak D match, TRBD2 (5 bases). Deletions cut 1 base from V and 4 bases from J, with 15 bases between. Germline values: CDR1 SGHTA, CDR2 FQGTGA. The CDR3 runs 16 residues. The CDR3 region has the DNA TGTGCCAGCAGCTTAAAGTGGGAGCCTCGCCCAGATACGCAGTATTTT. Translating gives CASSLKWEPRPDTQYF. The entire variable domain, with the rest obtained from reference TRBV7-3 and TRBJ2-3, is as follows: GAGVSQTPSNKVTEKGKYVELRCDPISGHTALYWYRQSLGQGPEFLIYFQGTGAADDSGLPNDRFFAVRPEGSVSTLKIQRTERGDSAVYLCASSLKWEPRPDTQYFGPGTRLTVL.

The rearrangement links TRBV7-3 to TRBJ2-3; 8 nucleotides align to TRBD1. Germline assignment: CDR1 SGHTA and CDR2 FQGTGA. The V gene end was trimmed by 2 bases and the J gene end by 6 bases; junction bases not matched to a gene: 16. The CDR3 is 18 residues long. CDR3 nucleotides: TGTGCCAGCAGCTTATTCCCTCCCAGGGGGCAAGGATCTGATACGCAGTATTTT. Amino acid sequence: CASSLFPPRGQGSDTQYF.

The V and J genes are TRBV18 and TRBJ2-1; TRBD2 matches 7 bases. Per germline, CDR1 KGHSH and CDR2 LQKENI. The CDR3 is 14 residues long. V was pared by 4 bases and J by 8 bases, with 8 bases of the junction left unmatched. Here the CDR3 DNA reads TGTGCCAGCTCACTAACCGGGACTAAGGATGAGCAGTTCTTC. Its translation: CASSLTGTKDEQFF.

The CDR3: CASSFPIDRANQPQHF. The CDR3 coding sequence is TGTGCCAGCAGTTTCCCAATCGACAGAGCAAATCAGCCCCAGCATTTT. This chain links TRBV28 with TRBJ1-5; tentatively, D is TRBD1 (5 bases). The CDR3 has 16 residues. Germline CDR1 MDHEN, CDR2 SYDVKM. V lost 3 bases, J lost 4 bases, and 16 bases lay in between.

V usage is TRBV28 and J usage is TRBJ2-7; TRBD2 is a possible D gene (6 bases). This CDR3 has 15 residues. The V end lost 5 bases, the J end lost 1 base, and 15 bases lay between the germline ends. CDR1 is MDHEN, CDR2 SYDVKM, per germline. For the CDR3, the DNA is TGTGCCAGCAGTCCCTGGGGGGTAGGATCCTACGAGCAGTACTTC. Protein product: CASSPWGVGSYEQYF.

This clone was detected a few times. The V gene is TRBV30, the J gene TRBJ2-1, with 10 positions matching TRBD2. The V gene end was trimmed by 1 base and the J gene end by 7 bases; junction bases not matched to a gene: 4. The germline CDR1 and CDR2 sequences are GTSNPN and SVGIG (reference sequence). This CDR3 has 14 amino acids. The CDR3 is CAWSGLAGDNEQFF. The CDR3 DNA reads TGTGCCTGGAGTGGGCTAGCGGGAGATAATGAGCAGTTCTTC.